A single sample is the source of the 21 T cell receptor beta chains below, sequenced in a study of cytomegalovirus exposure and HLA in healthy donors. Use of 60 Vbeta and 13 Jbeta primers characterized the PCR. Assay used: immunoSEQ multiplex PCR; TCRdb lists only in-frame clones, some missing. The sample has 140,000 to 150,000 clones; around 84% are singletons. Sequencing was carried out using PBMCs. Receptors were obtained from a man aged 35 to 55 in good health and CMV-seropositive.

This clone was picked up a small number of times. The genes are TRBV28 and TRBJ2-7; possible D gene TRBD1, 7 bases. V lost 0 bases, J lost 2 bases, and 20 bases lay in between. CDR1 is MDHEN, CDR2 SYDVKM, per germline. The CDR3 loop spans 18 amino acids. The CDR3 region is CASSLWGRGVASAYEQYF. CDR3 in DNA: TGTGCCAGCAGTTTATGGGGCAGGGGGGTAGCTTCAGCCTACGAGCAGTACTTC.

This clone was seen just once. The V and J genes are TRBV29-1 and TRBJ2-1, with D unresolved. In germline, CDR1 is SQVTM, CDR2 ANQGSEA. The length of the CDR3 is 12 residues. With 4 bases removed from V and 5 bases from J, the gap between germline ends came to 9 bases. The DNA of the CDR3 is TGCAGCGTTGTCGGTGAAAACAATGAGCAGTTCTTC. Amino acids: CSVVGENNEQFF.

The chain has TRBV28 and TRBJ2-7; a possible D gene is TRBD1 (6 bases). Germline V lookup: CDR1 MDHEN, CDR2 SYDVKM. This CDR3 has 23 amino acids. The V end lost 7 bases, the J end lost 5 bases, and 45 bases lay between the germline ends. CDR3 region: CASTLGRIKPSPTGRRDSDEQYF. DNA of the CDR3: TGTGCCAGCACCCTGGGACGCATAAAGCCCAGCCCGACAGGCCGAAGAGATAGCGACGAGCAGTACTTC.

The rearrangement joins TRBV21-1 to TRBJ1-5. TRBV21-1 corresponds to a pseudogene. The CDR3 length is 16 residues. The CDR3 nucleotides read TGTGCCAGCAGCAAAGAACGGGGGTTAAGCAATCAGCCCCAGCATTTT. This codes for CASSKERGLSNQPQHF.

This clone was seen a few times. The chain is built from TRBV6-1 and TRBJ2-1, with TRBD1 identical over 7 bases. V lost 0 bases and J lost 4; bases outside the gene matches: 9. Germline V lookup: CDR1 MNHNS, CDR2 SASEGT. The CDR3 is 17 amino acids. The CDR3 DNA is TGTGCCAGCAGTGAAGCCGGCGATAGGGACAGATACAATGAGCAGTTCTTC. Its protein product is CASSEAGDRDRYNEQFF.

The rearrangement joins TRBV11-2 to TRBJ2-1; TRBD2 agrees at 7 bases. This CDR3 region has 15 residues. The trim removed 4 bases at V and 3 bases at J, leaving 6 bases unmatched. Germline V gene sequence: CDR1 SGHAT, CDR2 FQNNGV. CDR3 loop: CASSSGIAGYNEQFF. The CDR3 region has the DNA TGTGCCAGCAGCTCTGGGATAGCGGGCTACAATGAGCAGTTCTTC.

This chain links TRBV7-6 with TRBJ2-3; 11 positions match TRBD2. There are 17 residues in the CDR3. Germline V lookup: CDR1 SGHVS, CDR2 FNYEAQ. J was trimmed by 4 bases and V by 0 bases; bases with no gene match: 6. The CDR3 reads CASSLALAGVKADTQYF. CDR3 DNA sequence: TGTGCCAGCAGCTTAGCACTAGCGGGGGTTAAGGCAGATACGCAGTATTTT.

This clone was seen just once. This chain links TRBV9 with TRBJ2-2; 10 nucleotides line up with TRBD2. V was pared by 0 bases and J by 7 bases, with 9 bases of the junction left unmatched. Germline V gives CDR1 SGDLS, CDR2 YYNGEE. The length of the CDR3 is 17 residues. The CDR3 DNA reads TGTGCCAGCAGCGTAGCACTAGCGGGGCAGTTCAACGGGGAGCTGTTTTTT. Its translation is CASSVALAGQFNGELFF.

V is TRBV7-9 and J is TRBJ1-2; D gene ambiguous. CDR1 is SEHNR and CDR2 is FQNEAQ in the germline V gene (reference sequence). The CDR3 is made up of 14 amino acids. Trimming took 5 bases from V and 8 from J, leaving 18 bases between them. CDR3 sequence reads: CASSGERYPRGYTF. CDR3 bases: TGTGCCAGCAGCGGCGAGCGTTACCCCCGCGGCTACACCTTC.

In its sample, this clone was seen once. The chain joins TRBV27 to TRBJ2-7; TRBD2 agrees at 8 bases. CDR3 size: 15 residues. The V gene's germline CDR1 is MNHEY and CDR2 SMNVEV (reference sequence). V shed 8 bases, J shed 3 bases, and the junction held 12 bases outside the gene matches. DNA for the CDR3: TGTGCCAGCCTTAATAACTTAGCGGGGAACTACGAGCAGTACTTC. Protein: CASLNNLAGNYEQYF.

The chain employs TRBV5-1 and TRBJ2-1; the match to TRBD1 covers 8 bases. The V gene end was trimmed by 4 bases and the J gene end by 5 bases; junction bases not matched to a gene: 8. The CDR3 contains 15 residues. Germline CDR1 is SGHRS and CDR2 is YFSETQ. The CDR3 loop is CASSPGGISHNEQFF. The CDR3 DNA follows: TGCGCCAGCAGCCCAGGGGGCATAAGCCACAATGAGCAGTTCTTC. Complete variable domain (other parts from reference TRBV5-1 and TRBJ2-1): KAGVTQTPRYLIKTRGQQVTLSCSPISGHRSVSWYQQTPGQGLQFLFEYFSETQRNKGNFPGRFSGRQFSNSRSEMNVSTLELGDSALYLCASSPGGISHNEQFFGPGTRLTVL.

This sequence joins TRBV10-1 and TRBJ2-1, with D possibly being TRBD2 (6 bases). This CDR3 has 14 residues. CDR1 is WNHNN and CDR2 is SYGVQD in the germline V gene (reference sequence). The V gene lost 2 bases and the J gene lost 8 bases, with 13 bases spanning the gap. For the CDR3, the DNA is TGCGCCAGCAGTGAGAGCGGGTTTGAGGATGAGCAGTTCTTC. Translated, it gives CASSESGFEDEQFF.

Remarks on this clone: The same CDR3 is also encoded by other DNA sequences in this sample. The chain couples TRBV18 to TRBJ1-4, with D maybe TRBD1 (6 bases). Deletions cut 3 bases from V and 5 bases from J, with 7 bases between. CDR1 is KGHSH and CDR2 is LQKENI in the germline V gene. The CDR3 runs to 13 residues. The CDR3 loop is CASSPGQNEKLFF. The CDR3 DNA reads as TGTGCCAGCTCACCCGGACAGAATGAAAAACTGTTTTTT.

CDR3 sequence reads: CASSPRTGRQFGYTF. CDR3 in DNA: TGTGCCAGCAGCCCCCGGACAGGCCGGCAATTTGGCTACACCTTC. The V gene is TRBV6-6, the J gene TRBJ1-2; 7 positions agree with TRBD1. This CDR3 has 15 residues. Losses at the gene ends were 6 bases for V and 7 bases for J; bases not matched to a gene: 14. Germline loops: CDR1 MNHNY, CDR2 SVGAGI (reference sequence).

DNA of the CDR3: TGTGCCAGCAGTGAATATTTTCCGGGACAGGGCCTTAACTATGGCTACACCTTC. This gives the protein CASSEYFPGQGLNYGYTF. The rearrangement uses TRBV6-1 and TRBJ1-2, with 9 bases matching TRBD1. V gave up 2 bases and J gave up 1 base; unmatched junction bases: 11. This CDR3 is built from 18 residues. CDR1 and CDR2 from the germline V gene are MNHNS and SASEGT.

V and J are TRBV7-8 and TRBJ1-3; D possibly corresponds to TRBD1 (6 bases). The V and J ends lost 6 bases and 2 bases respectively, with 14 bases between them. Germline loops: CDR1 SGHVS, CDR2 FQNEAQ. There are 15 residues in the CDR3. DNA for the CDR3: TGTGCCAGCAGATTTAATACAGGGCCTGGAAACACCATATATTTT. Translation: CASRFNTGPGNTIYF.

The genes are TRBV7-8 and TRBJ1-1; D gene uncertain. This CDR3 region has 14 residues. V lost 0 bases and J 3 bases, leaving 8 bases between the germline ends. Germline V gene data show CDR1 as SGHVS and CDR2 as FQNEAQ. CDR3 sequence (DNA): TGTGCCAGCAGCTTAGCGGTCGGGTACACTGAAGCTTTCTTT. Translating it yields CASSLAVGYTEAFF. The whole variable domain, remainder taken from reference TRBV7-8 and TRBJ1-1, is GAGVSQSPRYKVAKRGQDVALRCDPISGHVSLFWYQQALGQGPEFLTYFQNEAQLDKSGLPSDRFFAERPEGSVSTLKIQRTQQEDSAVYLCASSLAVGYTEAFFGQGTRLTVV.

CDR3 DNA sequence: TGTGCCACGGGATTACAGGGGTCCTATGGCTACACCTTC. Translation: CATGLQGSYGYTF. V and J are TRBV2 and TRBJ1-2; 7 nucleotides line up with TRBD1. The CDR3 runs 13 residues. Germline-derived CDR1 and CDR2 are SNHLY and FYNNEI. With 10 bases clipped from V and 4 bases from J, the junction kept 9 bases outside the gene matches.

This clone was seen a few times. The gene calls are TRBV6-1 and TRBJ1-5; D is possibly TRBD1 (5 bases). This CDR3 region has 14 residues. CDR1 MNHNS and CDR2 SASEGT come from the germline V gene. The V and J ends lost 7 bases and 3 bases respectively, with 13 bases between them. The CDR3 sequence: CASKPGTANQPQHF. The CDR3 coding sequence is TGTGCCAGCAAGCCCGGGACTGCCAATCAGCCCCAGCATTTT.

The chain carries TRBV7-3 and TRBJ2-6, with 9 bases identical to TRBD1. In germline, CDR1 is SGHTA, CDR2 FQGTGA. CDR3 size: 17 residues. Trimming removed 1 base from V and 2 bases from J; junction bases left unmatched: 3. As DNA, the CDR3 is TGTGCCAGCAGCTTAAATACAGGGGGCGCTGGGGCCAACGTCCTGACTTTC. Translated, it gives CASSLNTGGAGANVLTF. Using reference TRBV7-3 and TRBJ2-6 for the parts outside the CDR3, the full variable domain is GAGVSQTPSNKVTEKGKYVELRCDPISGHTALYWYRQSLGQGPEFLIYFQGTGAADDSGLPNDRFFAVRPEGSVSTLKIQRTERGDSAVYLCASSLNTGGAGANVLTFGAGSRLTVL.

The chain carries TRBV6-1 and TRBJ1-5; D gene unclear. The germline gives CDR1 MNHNS, CDR2 SASEGT. Trimming took off 7 bases at V and 5 bases at J, with 15 bases between the two ends. CDR3 length equals 14 residues. CDR3 sequence (DNA): TGTGCCAGCACCCTCGGGTGGGGAGATCAGCCCCAGCATTTT. As protein: CASTLGWGDQPQHF.